A single sample gave rise to the 5 T cell receptor beta chains below, sequenced in a study of T cell changes during pregnancy in multiple sclerosis. The repertoire was sequenced with immunoSEQ multiplex PCR; TCRdb's copy has only in-frame clones and lacks some. The table records roughly 48,000 clones, 88% of them present only once. The sequences come from CD4+ T cells from peripheral blood mononuclear cells, collected in the second trimester of pregnancy. These receptors all come from a female donor with multiple sclerosis, enrolled in a pregnancy study.

The sample holds one count of this clone. V usage is TRBV7-2 and J usage is TRBJ2-1; 7 bases map to TRBD1. This CDR3 contains 14 residues. V shed 5 bases, J shed 6 bases, and the junction held 7 bases outside the gene matches. Germline values: CDR1 SGHTA, CDR2 FQGNSA. The CDR3 reads CASSGIYRGNEQFF. DNA of the CDR3: TGTGCCAGCAGCGGAATCTACAGGGGCAATGAGCAGTTCTTC.

This chain joins TRBV5-1 and TRBJ2-3; 10 bases fit TRBD1. The V gene's germline CDR1 is SGHRS and CDR2 YFSETQ. CDR3 size: 16 residues. Unmatched junction bases numbered 2, after V lost 0 bases and J lost 1 base. This CDR3 reads CASSLAGTGGTDTQYF. CDR3 nucleotides: TGCGCCAGCAGCTTGGCCGGGACAGGGGGCACAGATACGCAGTATTTT.

V is TRBV30 and J is TRBJ2-7; tentative D call: TRBD1 (6 bases). From germline, CDR1 is GTSNPN and CDR2 SVGIG (reference sequence). Trimming removed 1 base from V and 4 bases from J, with 14 bases in between. This CDR3 is built from 14 residues. The DNA for the CDR3 is TGTGCCTGGAGTGCAGGACAGAAGCTATACGAGCAGTACTTC. This sequence encodes CAWSAGQKLYEQYF.

This chain uses TRBV18 with TRBJ2-1, with 7 bases that match TRBD2. This CDR3 comprises 13 residues. J was trimmed by 12 bases and V by 2 bases; bases with no gene match: 7. CDR1 KGHSH and CDR2 LQKENI come from the germline V gene. The CDR3 sequence: CASSPLEGTMQFF. CDR3 sequence (DNA): TGTGCCAGCTCACCATTGGAAGGGACTATGCAGTTCTTC.

This clone was observed a single time. The chain carries TRBV5-4 and TRBJ2-6, with 10 bases fitting TRBD1. CDR1 and CDR2 from the germline V gene are SGHNT and YYREEE (reference sequence). Trimming took 4 bases from V and 1 from J; bases not matched to a gene: 2. The CDR3 runs 16 residues. The CDR3 is CASSKGQGSGANVLTF. The CDR3 DNA sequence: TGTGCCAGCAGCAAGGGACAGGGGTCTGGGGCCAACGTCCTGACTTTC.